The TCR beta chain under discussion was sequenced for a study of blood T cells in healthy people across ages. The wider study: Capturing about one barcoded beta molecule per two T cells was achieved by template switching.

Turning to this clonotype: Its target is not known.

The ends were cut back, 6 bases at V and 7 bases at J, with 12 bases in the middle. The CDR3 loop spans 13 amino acids. The germline gives CDR1 MNHEY, CDR2 SMNVEV (reference sequence). Regarding the study as a whole: The fall in TCR beta diversity per million T cells was roughly linear with age.

Next came a second PCR, run for roughly 6 to 11 cycles, which used a sample-barcoded 5' primer along with a J-beta primer mix. A single record per CDR3 protein comes from TCRdb applying MiXCR to the 5' RACE reads. The sample consists of some 750,000 distinct CDR3 sequences, about a fifth of them appearing once. Donors gave around 10 milliliters of peripheral blood apiece. Isolation of PBMCs gave at least 6 million cells per sample. Sequenced: blood. The J gene is TRBJ1-4, the V gene TRBV27; D is ambiguous. The TCR comes from a man in his 70s in good health. The CDR3 region has the DNA TGTGCCAGCAGCCTAGAGATGGGTGAAAAACTGTTTTTT. Protein product: CASSLEMGEKLFF.